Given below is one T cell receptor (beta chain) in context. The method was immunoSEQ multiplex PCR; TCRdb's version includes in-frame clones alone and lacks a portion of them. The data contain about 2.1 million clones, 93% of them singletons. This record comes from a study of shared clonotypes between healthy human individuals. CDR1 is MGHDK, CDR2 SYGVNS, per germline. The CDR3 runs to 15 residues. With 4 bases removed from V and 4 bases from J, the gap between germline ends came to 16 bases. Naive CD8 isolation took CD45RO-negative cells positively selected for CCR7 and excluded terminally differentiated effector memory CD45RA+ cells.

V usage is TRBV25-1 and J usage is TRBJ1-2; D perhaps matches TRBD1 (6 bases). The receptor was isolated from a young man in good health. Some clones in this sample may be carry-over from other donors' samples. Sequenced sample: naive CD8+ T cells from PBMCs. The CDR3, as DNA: TGTGCCAGCAGTGTTACAGGGTCGGGGATCTATGGCTACACCTTC. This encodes CASSVTGSGIYGYTF.